This TCR beta chain was documented in a study of PD-L1 blockade in urothelial cancer. Study at large: Atezolizumab was started by patients in 2014 at 1,200 mg intravenously every 3 weeks. Investigators checked blood 3 weeks (second dose) and 6 weeks after treatment start. In the patient group, twenty-five of 29 were males with bladder-origin urothelial cancer.

TCRdb's copy holds only in-frame clones and misses some; the assay was immunoSEQ multiplex PCR. The sample has 90,000 to 100,000 clones; around 91% are singletons. Time point meaning: pretreatment peripheral blood. This sequence originates from a man between 60 and 75 years old with urothelial cancer. This specimen consisted of PBMCs, obtained around atezolizumab (anti-PD-L1) treatment.

The CDR3 bases are TGTGCCCGGACAGGGGGCAGCGTCGGGGAGCTGTTTTTT. Its protein product is CARTGGSVGELFF. The chain links TRBV30 to TRBJ2-2, with 11 bases matching TRBD1. V shed 8 bases, J shed 7 bases, and the junction held 6 bases outside the gene matches. There are 13 residues in the CDR3. Per germline, CDR1 GTSNPN and CDR2 SVGIG (reference sequence).